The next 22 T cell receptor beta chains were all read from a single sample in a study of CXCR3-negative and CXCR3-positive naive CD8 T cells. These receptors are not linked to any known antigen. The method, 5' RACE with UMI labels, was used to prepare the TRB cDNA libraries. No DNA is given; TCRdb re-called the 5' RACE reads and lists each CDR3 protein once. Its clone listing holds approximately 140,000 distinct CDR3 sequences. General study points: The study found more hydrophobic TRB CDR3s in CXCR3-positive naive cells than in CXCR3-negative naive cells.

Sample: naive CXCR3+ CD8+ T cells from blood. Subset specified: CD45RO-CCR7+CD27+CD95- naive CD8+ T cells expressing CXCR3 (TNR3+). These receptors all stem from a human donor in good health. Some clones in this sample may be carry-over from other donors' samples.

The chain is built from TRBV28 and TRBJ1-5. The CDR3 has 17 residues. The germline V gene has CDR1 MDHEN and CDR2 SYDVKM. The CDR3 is CASSLRERQAGNQPQHF.

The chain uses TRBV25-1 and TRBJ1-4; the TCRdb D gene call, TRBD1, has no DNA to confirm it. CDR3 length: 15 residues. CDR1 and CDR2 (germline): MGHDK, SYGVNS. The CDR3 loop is CASSRDDRVIGKLFF.

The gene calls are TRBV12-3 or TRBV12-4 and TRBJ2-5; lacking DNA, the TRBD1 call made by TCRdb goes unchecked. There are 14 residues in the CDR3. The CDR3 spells CASSPREGQETQYF.

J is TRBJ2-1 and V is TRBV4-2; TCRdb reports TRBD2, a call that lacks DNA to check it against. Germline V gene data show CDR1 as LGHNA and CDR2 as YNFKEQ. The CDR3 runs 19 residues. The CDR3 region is CASSLRRGRAFAGTNEQFF.

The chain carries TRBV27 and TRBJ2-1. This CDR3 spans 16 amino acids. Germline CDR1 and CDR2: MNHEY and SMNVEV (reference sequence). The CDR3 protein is CASSHLLDLSYNEQFF.

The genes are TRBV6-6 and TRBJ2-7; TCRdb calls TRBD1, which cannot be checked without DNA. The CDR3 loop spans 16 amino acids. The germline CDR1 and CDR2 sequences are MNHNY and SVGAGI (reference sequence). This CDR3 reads CASSYLATGETYEQYF.

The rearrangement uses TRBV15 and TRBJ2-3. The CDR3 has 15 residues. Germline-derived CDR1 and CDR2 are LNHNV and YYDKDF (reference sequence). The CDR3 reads CATSIGPISTDTQYF.

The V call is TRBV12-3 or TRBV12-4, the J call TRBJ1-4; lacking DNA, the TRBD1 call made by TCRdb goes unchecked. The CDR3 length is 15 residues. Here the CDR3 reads CASSLFNSRDEKLFF.

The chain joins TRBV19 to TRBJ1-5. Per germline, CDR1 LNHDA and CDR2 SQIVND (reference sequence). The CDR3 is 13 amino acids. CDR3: CASSLQVFQPQHF.

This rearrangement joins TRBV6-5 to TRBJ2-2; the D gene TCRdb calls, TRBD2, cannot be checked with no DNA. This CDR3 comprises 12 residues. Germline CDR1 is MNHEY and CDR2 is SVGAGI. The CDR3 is CASTAGGRELFF.

The CDR3 spells CASSLGLVVRYNEQFF. V and J are TRBV6-2 or TRBV6-3 and TRBJ2-1; TCRdb's D call of TRBD2 is untestable without DNA. The germline CDR1 and CDR2 sequences are MNHEY and SVGEGT. This CDR3 has 16 residues.

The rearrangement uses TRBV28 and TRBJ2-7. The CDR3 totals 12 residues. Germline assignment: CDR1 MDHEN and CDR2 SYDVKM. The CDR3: CASSRDEYEQYF.

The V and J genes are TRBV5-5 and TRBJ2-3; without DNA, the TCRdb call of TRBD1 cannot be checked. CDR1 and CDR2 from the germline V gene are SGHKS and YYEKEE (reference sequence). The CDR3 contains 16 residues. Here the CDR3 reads CASSLLRGGAGDTQYF.

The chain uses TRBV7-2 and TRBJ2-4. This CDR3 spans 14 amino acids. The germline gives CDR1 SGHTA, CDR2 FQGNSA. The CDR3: CASSLALVFGIQYF.

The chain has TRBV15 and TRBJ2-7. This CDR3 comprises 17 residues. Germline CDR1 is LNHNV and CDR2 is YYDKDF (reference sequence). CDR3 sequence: CATSRDQALGRLGEQYF. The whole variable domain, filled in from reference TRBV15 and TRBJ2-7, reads DAMVIQNPRYQVTQFGKPVTLSCSQTLNHNVMYWYQQKSSQAPKLLFHYYDKDFNNEADTPDNFQSRRPNTSFCFLDIRSPGLGDTAMYLCATSRDQALGRLGEQYFGPGTRLTVT.

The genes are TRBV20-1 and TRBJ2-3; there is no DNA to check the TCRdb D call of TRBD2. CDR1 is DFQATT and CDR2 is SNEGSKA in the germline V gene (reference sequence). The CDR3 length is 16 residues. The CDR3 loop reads CSAIPSAGGRSDTQYF.

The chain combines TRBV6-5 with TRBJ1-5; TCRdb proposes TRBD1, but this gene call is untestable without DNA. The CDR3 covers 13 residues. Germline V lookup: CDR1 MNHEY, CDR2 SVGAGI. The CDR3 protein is CASSSLGGQPQHF.

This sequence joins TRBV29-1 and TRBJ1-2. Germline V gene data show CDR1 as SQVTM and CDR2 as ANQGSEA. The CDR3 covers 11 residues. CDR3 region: CSARTLYGYTF.

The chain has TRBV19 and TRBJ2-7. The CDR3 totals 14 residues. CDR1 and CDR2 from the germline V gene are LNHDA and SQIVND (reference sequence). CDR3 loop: CASSMGITVYEQYF. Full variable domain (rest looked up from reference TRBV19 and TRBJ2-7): DGGITQSPKYLFRKEGQNVTLSCEQNLNHDAMYWYRQDPGQGLRLIYYSQIVNDFQKGDIAEGYSVSREKKESFPLTVTSAQKNPTAFYLCASSMGITVYEQYFGPGTRLTVT.

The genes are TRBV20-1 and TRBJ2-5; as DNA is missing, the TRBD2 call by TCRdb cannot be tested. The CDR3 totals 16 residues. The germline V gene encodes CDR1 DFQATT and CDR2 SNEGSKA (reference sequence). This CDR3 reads CSAGSGRSLKRETQYF.

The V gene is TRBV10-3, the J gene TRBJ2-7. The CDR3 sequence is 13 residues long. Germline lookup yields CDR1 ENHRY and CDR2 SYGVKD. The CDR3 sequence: CAINSLVNDEQYF.

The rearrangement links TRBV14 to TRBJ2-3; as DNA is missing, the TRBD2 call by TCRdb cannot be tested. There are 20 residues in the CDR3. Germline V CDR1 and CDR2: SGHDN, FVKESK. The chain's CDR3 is CASSQDHSGVLAGITDTQYF.